These T cell receptor beta chains were read from a single sample in a study of blood T cell repertoires in COVID-19. Sequencing was performed with immunoSEQ multiplex PCR; in TCRdb, only in-frame clones are kept and a portion is missing. This sample has around 20,000 clones; around 86% occur once, and the top ten carry roughly 17%. Sequenced material: peripheral blood. Receptors originate from a man between 65 and 85 years old with acute or convalescent COVID-19. The CDR3 runs from the conserved cysteine through the conserved F or W. D genes are given only for firm matches. Clone size appears in some rows only: once, few, many, or a class for an expanded clone.

j_call | clone_size | v_call | d_call | cdr3_nt | cdr3_aa
TRBJ1-5 | . | TRBV10-2 | TRBD1 | TGCGCCAGCAGTGAGTCGGGCAGGGGGCTTCAGCCCCAGCATTTT | CASSESGRGLQPQHF
TRBJ1-5 | once | TRBV6-2/TRBV6-3 | . | TGTGCCAGCAGTTACTCCCGGGGGGCAGGTCAGCCCCAGCATTTT | CASSYSRGAGQPQHF
TRBJ1-1 | few | TRBV2 | TRBD1 | TGTGCCAGCAGTGTTATGGGACAGGGTACTGAAGCTTTCTTT | CASSVMGQGTEAFF
TRBJ2-1 | . | TRBV11-2 | TRBD1 | TGTGCCAGCAGCGAGGGGAGGACAGGGGGCTACAATGAGCAGTTCTTC | CASSEGRTGGYNEQFF
TRBJ1-6 | . | TRBV7-3 | TRBD1 | TGTGCCAGCAGCTTAATGGACAGGGGGAGTTCACCCCTCCACTTT | CASSLMDRGSSPLHF
TRBJ2-2 | . | TRBV12-3/TRBV12-4 | . | TGTGCCAGCAGCGTAAACACCGGGGAGCTGTTTTTT | CASSVNTGELFF
TRBJ1-1 | once | TRBV18 | TRBD1 | TGTGCCAGCTCACCGACATCAGGGGGCGGGGGACACCCCACTGAAGCTTTCTTT | CASSPTSGGGGHPTEAFF
TRBJ2-7 | . | TRBV10-3 | TRBD2 | TGTGCCATCAGCGTGCGAGGGAGGGACTTCGAGCAGTACTTC | CAISVRGRDFEQYF
TRBJ1-5 | . | TRBV7-2 | TRBD1 | TGTGCCAGCAGCAGGACAGGCGTCGAGCCCCAGCATTTT | CASSRTGVEPQHF
TRBJ2-5 | . | TRBV5-4 | . | TGTGCCAGCAGCCAAACAGGGAGCCAAGAGACCCAGTACTTC | CASSQTGSQETQYF
TRBJ2-5 | . | TRBV6-5 | TRBD2 | TGTGCCAGCAGTAAGCGGGGGTGGGAGACCCAGTACTTC | CASSKRGWETQYF
TRBJ1-4 | . | TRBV28 | . | TGTGCCAGCACCCCGCCGCGAGGGCCACTGTTTTTT | CASTPPRGPLFF
TRBJ2-7 | . | TRBV7-9 | . | TGTGCCAGCAGCTTAATGGCGGGGCCCTACGAGCAGTACTTC | CASSLMAGPYEQYF
TRBJ2-1 | . | TRBV5-4 | . | TGTGCCAGCAGCTTGTCGAGAGGCAATGAGCAGTTCTTC | CASSLSRGNEQFF
TRBJ1-3 | . | TRBV7-2 | . | TGTGCCAGCAGCTTAGCTGCAGGGCTCTCTGGAAACACCATATATTTT | CASSLAAGLSGNTIYF
TRBJ1-6 | . | TRBV5-1 | TRBD1 | TGCGCCAGCAGCCCGGAGGGGGACAGGGGAGGACTTAATTCACCCCTCCACTTT | CASSPEGDRGGLNSPLHF
TRBJ2-7 | . | TRBV6-5 | TRBD1 | TGTGCCAGCAGTTACTCAGGGACAGGGGAATTCGAGCAGTACTTC | CASSYSGTGEFEQYF
TRBJ2-1 | . | TRBV11-2 | . | TGTGCCAGCAGCTTAGATCTGGTAGCCCCCTACAATGAGCAGTTCTTC | CASSLDLVAPYNEQFF
TRBJ2-3 | once | TRBV6-5 | . | TGTGCCAGCGCGGGTTTGTCGTCTGGAGATACGCAGTATTTT | CASAGLSSGDTQYF
TRBJ2-2 | . | TRBV19 | TRBD2 | TGTGCCAGTGGCTCTCGAGCGGGAGTCACCGGGGAGCTGTTTTTT | CASGSRAGVTGELFF
TRBJ2-7 | . | TRBV11-2 | TRBD2 | TGTGCCAGCAGCTTAGTCGGGAGGTTCTACGAGCAGTACTTC | CASSLVGRFYEQYF
TRBJ2-2 | . | TRBV9 | . | TGTGCCAGCAGCGTAGGACCTAGACCCGACACCGGGGAGCTGTTTTTT | CASSVGPRPDTGELFF
TRBJ1-2 | . | TRBV12-5 | TRBD1 | TGTGCTAGTGGTCGGGACAGGGGGCTTTATGGCTACACCTTC | CASGRDRGLYGYTF
TRBJ1-2 | few | TRBV5-1 | . | TGCGCCAGCAGCCCCGGACAGTACTATGGCTACACCTTC | CASSPGQYYGYTF
TRBJ2-5 | . | TRBV5-4 | TRBD2 | TGTGCCAGCAGTCGACTAGCGGGAGGAGAGACCCAGTACTTC | CASSRLAGGETQYF
TRBJ2-1 | once | TRBV7-2 | . | TGTGCCAGCAGCTCCCCCTCCAATGAGCAGTTCTTC | CASSSPSNEQFF
TRBJ1-1 | . | TRBV29-1 | . | TGCAGCGTTAGTGGGTCCAGGCGGGTGAACACTGAAGCTTTCTTT | CSVSGSRRVNTEAFF
TRBJ2-1 | once | TRBV7-2 | . | TGTGCCAGCAGCTTAGGGACTACAAGCTACAATGAGCAGTTCTTC | CASSLGTTSYNEQFF
TRBJ1-5 | . | TRBV28 | . | TGTGCCAGCAGTTTGGGAAGGGGGCAGCCCCAGCATTTT | CASSLGRGQPQHF
TRBJ1-4 | . | TRBV2 | . | TGTGCCAGCAGTCAGGGTTTTAGGGAAAAACTGTTTTTT | CASSQGFREKLFF
TRBJ1-3 | once | TRBV9 | . | TGTGCCAGCAGCGCCCCAGGGCGCGGAAACACCATATATTTT | CASSAPGRGNTIYF
TRBJ2-3 | . | TRBV28 | . | TGTGCCACCTTCTCCTCAGGGGCGAGGCTCACAGATACGCAGTATTTT | CATFSSGARLTDTQYF
TRBJ2-1 | . | TRBV7-3 | . | TGTGCCAGCAGCCCCCAGGGTAGTCCCGCGAGTGAGCAGTTCTTC | CASSPQGSPASEQFF
TRBJ2-7 | . | TRBV7-2 | TRBD2 | TGTGCCAGCAGCTTAGAGGGACTAGACTCCTACGAGCAGTACTTC | CASSLEGLDSYEQYF
TRBJ2-2 | . | TRBV7-3 | TRBD2 | TGTGCCAGCAGCATCGGAGCGGGAGATTCCACCGGGGAGCTGTTTTTT | CASSIGAGDSTGELFF
TRBJ2-7 | once | TRBV28 | TRBD2 | TGTGCCAGCAGTCGACCCCGTAGCGGGACCTACGAGCAGTACTTC | CASSRPRSGTYEQYF